These 21 T cell receptor beta chains were sequenced from one sample in a study of blood T cells in healthy people across ages (dated by TCRdb to between 2015 and 2017). Library preparation used 5' RACE. The sample was run on an Illumina HiSeq 2500. A second about 7 to 12 cycle PCR used a sample-barcoded 5' primer and a J-beta primer mix. Clones were called with MiXCR by TCRdb after fastp trimmed the public reads at Q25, and only in-frame beta chains were retained. Each CDR3 protein gets just one entry, which takes the most common genes and DNA from the rows behind it. The sample includes about 1.8 million distinct CDR3 sequences, with around half observed a single time. The ten largest clones capture over 2% of the sample. Sample: blood. These receptors all stem from a woman aged 40 to 50 in good health.

This chain joins TRBV28 and TRBJ1-2, with a weak D call TRBD1 (5 bases). The CDR3 length is 12 residues. From germline, CDR1 is MDHEN and CDR2 SYDVKM. V lost 6 bases to trimming and J lost 7 bases, with 12 bases between them. The CDR3 DNA reads TGTGCCAGCAGATTGAAGGGGCTTGGCTACACCTTC. Protein: CASRLKGLGYTF.

This chain links TRBV4-3 with TRBJ2-3; TRBD2 is a possible D gene (7 bases). V dropped 1 base and J dropped 1 base, with 15 bases sitting between them. CDR1 and CDR2 (germline): LGHNA, YSLEER. The CDR3 length is 17 residues. In DNA form, the CDR3 reads TGCGCCAGCAGCCAAGCGATGGGGGGGCTTGGCACAGATACGCAGTATTTT. Residues: CASSQAMGGLGTDTQYF.

In this sample, this clonotype turned up a few times. CDR3 nucleotide sequence: TGTGCCAGCACCGAGGCCGGGGGGTCCTACAATGAGCAGTTCTTC. Its translation: CASTEAGGSYNEQFF. This chain links TRBV7-3 with TRBJ2-1; 7 bases map to TRBD2. Germline V gives CDR1 SGHTA, CDR2 FQGTGA. The CDR3 contains 15 residues. After removal of 7 bases from V and 1 base from J, the junction contained 7 bases not matched to a gene.

This clonotype appeared a few times. This chain uses TRBV6-2 or TRBV6-3 with TRBJ2-3, with TRBD1 matching over 7 bases. Trimming at V came to 6 bases and at J to 2 bases, leaving 5 bases not matched to a gene. This CDR3 is built from 14 residues. The V gene's germline CDR1 is MNHEY and CDR2 SVGEGT. The CDR3 sequence is CASRFGQVTDTQYF. Here the CDR3 DNA reads TGTGCCAGCAGGTTCGGACAGGTCACAGATACGCAGTATTTT.

This clonotype was recorded once. This may come from a read error, since a much larger clone is one base off. The chain employs TRBV29-1 and TRBJ2-5; tentatively, D is TRBD1 or TRBD2 (5 bases each). Germline V gene lookup returns CDR1 SQVTM and CDR2 ANQGSEA. The CDR3 runs to 12 residues. The CDR3: CSTGLTQETQYF. CDR3 DNA: TGCAGTACGGGGCTAACCCAAGAGACCCAGTACTTC.

The chain employs TRBV28 and TRBJ2-5; 12 bases are a match to TRBD1. The CDR3 has 17 amino acids. Trimming took 5 bases from V and 4 from J; bases not matched to a gene: 11. Looked up from germline, CDR1 is MDHEN and CDR2 is SYDVKM. CDR3 in amino acids: CASSAPGQGALGETQYF. CDR3 DNA sequence: TGTGCCAGCAGTGCACCGGGACAGGGGGCGCTAGGAGAGACCCAGTACTTC.

This clonotype was detected a few times. The chain uses TRBV6-6 and TRBJ2-6, with 8 bases fitting TRBD2. The V gene end was trimmed by 2 bases and the J gene end by 0 bases; junction bases not matched to a gene: 3. The CDR3 contains 17 residues. Germline loops: CDR1 MNHNY, CDR2 SVGAGI (reference sequence). The CDR3 coding sequence is TGTGCCAGCAGTTACACTAGCGGTAACTCTGGGGCCAACGTCCTGACTTTC. Its protein is CASSYTSGNSGANVLTF.

The J gene is TRBJ2-5, the V gene TRBV12-3 or TRBV12-4, with TRBD1 matching over 8 bases. Trimming took 7 bases from V and 11 from J; bases not matched to a gene: 9. The CDR3 has 12 amino acids. CDR3 nucleotide sequence: TGTGCCAGCATCGATGGGACAGGAACTCAGTACTTC. Amino acids: CASIDGTGTQYF.

The CDR3 loop reads CSATGTNLFF. The CDR3 nucleotides read TGCAGTGCTACCGGGACAAATCTGTTTTTT. The V call is TRBV20-1, the J call TRBJ1-4; D is possibly TRBD1 (6 bases). With 4 bases removed from V and 14 bases from J, the gap between germline ends came to 11 bases. There are 10 residues in the CDR3. Germline V gives CDR1 DFQATT, CDR2 SNEGSKA (reference sequence).

The chain has TRBV4-1 and TRBJ2-6; D remains ambiguous. Germline V gene sequence: CDR1 MGHRA, CDR2 YSYEKL. Trimming cost V 1 base and J 5 bases, with 3 bases left between them. The CDR3 is 13 amino acids. The CDR3 DNA is TGCGCCAGCAGCCAAGGCAGGGCCAACGTCCTGACTTTC. Encoded protein: CASSQGRANVLTF.

The chain recombines TRBV5-5 with TRBJ2-3; tentatively, D is TRBD1 (6 bases). Germline V gene lookup returns CDR1 SGHKS and CDR2 YYEKEE (reference sequence). V lost 5 bases to trimming and J lost 6 bases, with 16 bases between them. The CDR3 covers 14 residues. CDR3 protein: CASSTGMGLDTQYF. The CDR3, as DNA: TGTGCCAGCAGTACAGGGATGGGATTGGATACGCAGTATTTT. Variable domain in full (rest from reference TRBV5-5 and TRBJ2-3): DAGVTQSPTHLIKTRGQQVTLRCSPISGHKSVSWYQQVLGQGPQFIFQYYEKEERGRGNFPDRFSARQFPNYSSELNVNALLLGDSALYLCASSTGMGLDTQYFGPGTRLTVL.

In this sample, this clonotype turned up a few times. This chain connects TRBV7-9 to TRBJ2-1; D is perhaps TRBD1 (6 bases). This CDR3 spans 14 amino acids. Germline values: CDR1 SEHNR, CDR2 FQNEAQ (reference sequence). Deletions cut 3 bases from V and 4 bases from J, with 10 bases between. In DNA form, the CDR3 reads TGTGCCAGCAGCTTCCAGGGGATTTACAATGAGCAGTTCTTC. Amino acids: CASSFQGIYNEQFF.

The V and J genes are TRBV6-2 or TRBV6-3 and TRBJ1-1; D gene unclear. The germline CDR1 and CDR2 sequences are MNHEY and SVGEGT. This CDR3 is built from 15 residues. Trimming shortened V by 4 bases and J by 1 base, and 13 bases separated the two germline ends. CDR3 amino acids: CASSSPGSENTEAFF. DNA for the CDR3: TGTGCCAGCAGTTCCCCGGGATCAGAGAACACTGAAGCTTTCTTT.

The rearrangement joins TRBV7-2 to TRBJ2-7; D is uncertain. Germline CDR1 is SGHTA and CDR2 is FQGNSA. Deletions cut 0 bases from V and 6 bases from J, with 15 bases between. This CDR3 is 15 amino acids long. DNA for the CDR3: TGTGCCAGCAGCTTAGCGCGCCTTACCGGTCGCGAGCAGTACTTC. Its protein product is CASSLARLTGREQYF.

The V call is TRBV5-1, the J call TRBJ1-2, with 7 bases identical to TRBD1. The V gene's germline CDR1 is SGHRS and CDR2 YFSETQ. The CDR3 covers 16 residues. V shed 0 bases, J shed 2 bases, and the junction held 7 bases outside the gene matches. CDR3 in amino acids: CASSLGDRVWNYGYTF. CDR3 DNA sequence: TGCGCCAGCAGCTTGGGAGACAGGGTCTGGAACTATGGCTACACCTTC.

The rearrangement uses TRBV6-2 or TRBV6-3 and TRBJ2-3, with D tentatively TRBD1 or TRBD2 (5 bases each). The CDR3 is 16 residues long. With 6 bases removed from V and 4 bases from J, the gap between germline ends came to 20 bases. Germline V lookup: CDR1 MNHEY, CDR2 SVGEGT. The CDR3 sequence is CASSPPWGGGSDTQYF. In nucleotides, the CDR3 is TGTGCCAGCAGCCCCCCCTGGGGTGGGGGTTCAGATACGCAGTATTTT.

This clonotype was picked up one time. The chain employs TRBV28 and TRBJ2-7; D is possibly TRBD1 or TRBD2 (6 bases each). This CDR3 contains 15 residues. Germline CDR1 and CDR2: MDHEN and SYDVKM. V dropped 7 bases and J dropped 4 bases, with 20 bases sitting between them. CDR3 in DNA: TGTGCCAGCAACCCCCTCGGGGGCGGATCTTACGAGCAGTACTTC. This sequence encodes CASNPLGGGSYEQYF.

The chain is built from TRBV20-1 and TRBJ1-5, with D perhaps TRBD1 (5 bases). CDR1 and CDR2 from the germline V gene are DFQATT and SNEGSKA (reference sequence). The CDR3 has 15 amino acids. The V end was cut by 5 bases, the J end by 6 bases, with 20 bases between. The CDR3 DNA reads as TGCAGTGCTTACCGGGGCCCTATAAAGGGTCAGCCCCAGCATTTT. Translated, it gives CSAYRGPIKGQPQHF.

This chain connects TRBV7-4 to TRBJ2-7; D perhaps matches TRBD2 (5 bases). Germline assignment: CDR1 SGHVT and CDR2 SQSDAQ. V gave up 1 base and J gave up 0 bases, with 10 bases separating them. This CDR3 is built from 15 residues. In DNA, the CDR3 is TGTGCCAGCAGCTTAGGACTCCGGGGCTCCTACGAGCAGTACTTC. Its protein product is CASSLGLRGSYEQYF.

This chain uses TRBV4-3 with TRBJ2-5; D is possibly TRBD2 (6 bases). The CDR3 has 17 residues. Deletions cut 0 bases from V and 1 base from J, with 15 bases between. Germline lookup yields CDR1 LGHNA and CDR2 YSLEER. CDR3 in amino acids: CASSQEPTRGAQETQYF. CDR3 nucleotide sequence: TGCGCCAGCAGCCAAGAACCGACTAGGGGAGCCCAAGAGACCCAGTACTTC.

The chain employs TRBV12-3 or TRBV12-4 and TRBJ2-1, with TRBD1 as a possible D gene (6 bases). This CDR3 has 15 residues. The ends were cut back, 2 bases at V and 10 bases at J, with 18 bases in the middle. In nucleotides, the CDR3 is TGTGCCAGCAGTTTATTGGGGGCGCAAGCTGGGGAGCAGTTCTTC. Translating gives CASSLLGAQAGEQFF.